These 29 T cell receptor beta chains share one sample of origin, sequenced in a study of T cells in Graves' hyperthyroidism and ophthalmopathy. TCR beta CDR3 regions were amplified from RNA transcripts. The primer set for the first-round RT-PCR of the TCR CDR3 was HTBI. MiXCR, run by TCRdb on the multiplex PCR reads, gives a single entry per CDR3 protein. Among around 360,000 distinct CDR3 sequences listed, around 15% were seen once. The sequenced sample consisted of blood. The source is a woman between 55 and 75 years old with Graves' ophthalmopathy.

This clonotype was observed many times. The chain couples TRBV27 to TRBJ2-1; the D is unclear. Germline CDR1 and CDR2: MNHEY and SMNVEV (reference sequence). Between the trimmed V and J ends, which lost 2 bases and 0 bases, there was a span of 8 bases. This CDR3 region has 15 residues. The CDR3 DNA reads TGTGCCAGCAGTTTAGCCCTCGGCTCCTACAATGAGCAGTTCTTC. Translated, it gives CASSLALGSYNEQFF.

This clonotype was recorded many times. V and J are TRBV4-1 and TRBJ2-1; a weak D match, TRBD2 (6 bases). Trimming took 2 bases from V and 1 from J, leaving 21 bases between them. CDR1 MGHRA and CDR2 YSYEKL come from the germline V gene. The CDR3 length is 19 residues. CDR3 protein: CASSQFPLFLGRSYNEQFF. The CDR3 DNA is TGCGCCAGCAGCCAATTCCCCTTGTTTCTAGGGAGGTCCTACAATGAGCAGTTCTTC.

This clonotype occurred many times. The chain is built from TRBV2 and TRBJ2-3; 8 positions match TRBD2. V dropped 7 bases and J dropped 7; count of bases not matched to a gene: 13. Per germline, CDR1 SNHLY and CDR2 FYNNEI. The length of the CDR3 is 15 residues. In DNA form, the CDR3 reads TGTGCCAGCATTTCTCCGGGACTAGGGGCGAATACGCAGTATTTT. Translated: CASISPGLGANTQYF.

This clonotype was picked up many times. This CDR3 reads CASRMGDYGYTF. In nucleotides, the CDR3 is TGTGCCAGCAGGATGGGAGACTATGGCTACACCTTC. The rearrangement links TRBV2 to TRBJ1-2; no clear D. The CDR3 runs to 12 residues. Trimming pared 6 bases from V and 3 bases from J, leaving 8 bases between. Germline V gene data show CDR1 as SNHLY and CDR2 as FYNNEI.

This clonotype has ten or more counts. The CDR3 sequence is CASSLLGTSGYETQYF. CDR3 in DNA: TGTGCCAGCAGTTTATTGGGGACTAGCGGATACGAGACCCAGTACTTC. This rearrangement joins TRBV28 to TRBJ2-5; 11 bases agree with TRBD2. CDR3 size: 16 residues. V lost 1 base, J lost 5 bases, and 6 bases stayed unmatched. CDR1 MDHEN and CDR2 SYDVKM come from the germline V gene.

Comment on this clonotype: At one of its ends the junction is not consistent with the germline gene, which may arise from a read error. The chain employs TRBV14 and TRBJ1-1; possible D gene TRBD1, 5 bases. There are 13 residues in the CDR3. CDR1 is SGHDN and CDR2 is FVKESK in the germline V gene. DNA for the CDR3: TGTGCCAGCAGCGAAGACAGCAACATTGAAGCTTTCTTT. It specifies CASSEDSNIEAFF.

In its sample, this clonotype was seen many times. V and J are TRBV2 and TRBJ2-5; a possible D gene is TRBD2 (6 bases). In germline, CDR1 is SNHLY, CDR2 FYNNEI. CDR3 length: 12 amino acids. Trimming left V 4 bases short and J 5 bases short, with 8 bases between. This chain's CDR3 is CASSAGVETQYF. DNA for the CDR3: TGTGCCAGCAGTGCGGGAGTGGAGACCCAGTACTTC. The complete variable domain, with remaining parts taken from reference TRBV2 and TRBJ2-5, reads EPEVTQTPSHQVTQMGQEVILRCVPISNHLYFYWYRQILGQKVEFLVSFYNNEISEKSEIFDDQFSVERPDGSNFTLKIRSTKLEDSAMYFCASSAGVETQYFGPGTRLLVL.

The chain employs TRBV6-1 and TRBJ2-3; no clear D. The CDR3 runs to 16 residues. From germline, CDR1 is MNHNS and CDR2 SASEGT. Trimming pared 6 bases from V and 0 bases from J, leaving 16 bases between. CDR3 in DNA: TGTGCCAGCAGCCCCGTCGGAACCATGAGCACAGATACGCAGTATTTT. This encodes CASSPVGTMSTDTQYF.

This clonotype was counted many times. The CDR3 protein is CASSLGLADFNEQFF. DNA of the CDR3: TGTGCCAGCAGCTTAGGCCTAGCGGATTTCAATGAGCAGTTCTTC. V usage is TRBV7-2 and J usage is TRBJ2-1, with 7 bases that match TRBD2. This CDR3 contains 15 residues. The germline V gene encodes CDR1 SGHTA and CDR2 FQGNSA. V was clipped by 1 base and J by 6 bases; unmatched bases: 6.

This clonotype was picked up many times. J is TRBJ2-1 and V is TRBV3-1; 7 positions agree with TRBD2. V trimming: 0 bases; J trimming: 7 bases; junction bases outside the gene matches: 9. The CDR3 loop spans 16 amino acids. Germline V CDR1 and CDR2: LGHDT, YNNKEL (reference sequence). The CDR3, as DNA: TGTGCCAGCAGCCAAGAACGCGGGAGAAGAAGGAATGAGCAGTTCTTC. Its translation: CASSQERGRRRNEQFF.

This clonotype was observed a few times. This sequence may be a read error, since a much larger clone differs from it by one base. The CDR3 nucleotides are TGTGCCAGCAGCCAAACACGGGGGTTTGAAGCTTTCTTT. It specifies CASSQTRGFEAFF. The chain combines TRBV3-1 with TRBJ1-1, with TRBD1 as a possible D gene (5 bases). The CDR3 is made up of 13 amino acids. With 2 bases removed from V and 7 bases from J, the gap between germline ends came to 11 bases. CDR1 and CDR2 from the germline V gene are LGHDT and YNNKEL (reference sequence).

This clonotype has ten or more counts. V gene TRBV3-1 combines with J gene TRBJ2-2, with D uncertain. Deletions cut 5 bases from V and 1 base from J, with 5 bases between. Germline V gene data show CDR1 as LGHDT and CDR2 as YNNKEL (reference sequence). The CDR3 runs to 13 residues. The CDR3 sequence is CASSNKNTGELFF. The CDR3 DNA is TGTGCCAGCAGCAACAAGAACACCGGGGAGCTGTTTTTT.

The CDR3 DNA reads TGTGCCAGCAGCTTAAGGGTTGGCGGGGAGCTGTTTTTT. This translates into CASSLRVGGELFF. The chain carries TRBV7-9 and TRBJ2-2; D is uncertain. The CDR3 sequence is 13 residues long. Trimming took 2 bases from V and 7 from J, leaving 8 bases between them. Germline CDR1 is SEHNR and CDR2 is FQNEAQ (reference sequence).

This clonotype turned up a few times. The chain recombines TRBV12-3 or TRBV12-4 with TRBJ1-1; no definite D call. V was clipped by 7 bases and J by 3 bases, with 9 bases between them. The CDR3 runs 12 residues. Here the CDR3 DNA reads TGTGCCAGCACCTCACCTTACACTGAAGCTTTCTTT. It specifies CASTSPYTEAFF.

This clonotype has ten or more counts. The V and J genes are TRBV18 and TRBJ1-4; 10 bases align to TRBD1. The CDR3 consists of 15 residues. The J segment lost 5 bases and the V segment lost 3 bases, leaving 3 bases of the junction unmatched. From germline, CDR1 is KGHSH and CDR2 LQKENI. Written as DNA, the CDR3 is TGTGCCAGCTCACCGGGACAGGGGTCGAATGAAAAACTGTTTTTT. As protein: CASSPGQGSNEKLFF.

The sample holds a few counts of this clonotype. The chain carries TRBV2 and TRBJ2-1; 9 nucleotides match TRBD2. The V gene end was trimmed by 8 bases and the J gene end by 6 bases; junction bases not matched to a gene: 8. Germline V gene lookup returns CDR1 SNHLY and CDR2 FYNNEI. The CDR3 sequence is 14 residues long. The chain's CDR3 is CASLLAGESNEQFF. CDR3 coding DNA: TGTGCCAGCCTTTTAGCGGGAGAAAGCAATGAGCAGTTCTTC.

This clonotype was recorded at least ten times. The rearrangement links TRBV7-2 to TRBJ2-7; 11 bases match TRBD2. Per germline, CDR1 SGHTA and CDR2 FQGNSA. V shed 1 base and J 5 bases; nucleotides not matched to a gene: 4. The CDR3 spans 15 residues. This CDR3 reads CASSLGGTSGNEQYF. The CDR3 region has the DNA TGTGCCAGCAGCTTAGGGGGGACTAGCGGCAACGAGCAGTACTTC.

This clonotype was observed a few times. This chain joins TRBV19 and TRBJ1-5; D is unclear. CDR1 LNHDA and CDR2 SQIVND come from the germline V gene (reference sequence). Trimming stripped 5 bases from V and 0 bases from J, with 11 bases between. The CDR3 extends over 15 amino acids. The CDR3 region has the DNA TGTGCCAGTAGTCCCATGCCAACTAGCAATCAGCCCCAGCATTTT. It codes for CASSPMPTSNQPQHF.

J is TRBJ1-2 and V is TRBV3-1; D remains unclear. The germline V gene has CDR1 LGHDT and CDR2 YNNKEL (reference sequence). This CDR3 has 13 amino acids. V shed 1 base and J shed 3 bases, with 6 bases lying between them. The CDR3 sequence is CASSQAGDYGYTF. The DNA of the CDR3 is TGTGCCAGCAGCCAAGCAGGAGACTATGGCTACACCTTC.

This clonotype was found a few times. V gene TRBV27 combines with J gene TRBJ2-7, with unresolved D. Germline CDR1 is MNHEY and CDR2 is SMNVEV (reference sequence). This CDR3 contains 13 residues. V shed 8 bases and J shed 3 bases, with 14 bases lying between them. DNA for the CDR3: TGTGCCAGCGGGCCTCAGGAGAACTACGAGCAGTACTTC. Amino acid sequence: CASGPQENYEQYF.

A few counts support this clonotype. The CDR3 sequence: CASSRIGLADAYNEQFF. CDR3 bases: TGCGCCAGCAGCCGAATCGGACTAGCGGACGCCTACAATGAGCAGTTCTTC. The chain employs TRBV4-1 and TRBJ2-1, with 10 bases aligning to TRBD2. V lost 4 bases, J lost 2 bases, and 8 bases stayed unmatched. The CDR3 has 17 residues. Germline CDR1 MGHRA, CDR2 YSYEKL.

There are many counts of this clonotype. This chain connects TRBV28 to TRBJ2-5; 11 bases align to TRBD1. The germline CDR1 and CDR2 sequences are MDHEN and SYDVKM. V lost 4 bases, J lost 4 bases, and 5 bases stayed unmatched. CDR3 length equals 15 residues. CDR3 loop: CASSSPGQGGETQYF. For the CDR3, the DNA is TGTGCCAGCAGTTCCCCGGGACAGGGGGGAGAGACCCAGTACTTC.

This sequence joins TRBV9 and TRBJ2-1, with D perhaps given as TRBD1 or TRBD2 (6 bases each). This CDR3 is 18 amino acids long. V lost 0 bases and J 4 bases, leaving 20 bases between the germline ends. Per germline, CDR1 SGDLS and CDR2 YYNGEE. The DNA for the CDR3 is TGTGCCAGCAGCGTAGCTGGGGGCGGGACGTCCCATTACAATGAGCAGTTCTTC. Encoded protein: CASSVAGGGTSHYNEQFF.

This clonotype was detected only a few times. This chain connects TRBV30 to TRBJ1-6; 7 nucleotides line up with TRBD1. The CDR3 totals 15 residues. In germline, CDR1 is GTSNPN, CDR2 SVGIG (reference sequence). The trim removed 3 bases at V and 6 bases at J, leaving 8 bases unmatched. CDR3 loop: CAWRPTGAVNSPLHF. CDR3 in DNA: TGTGCCTGGAGGCCTACAGGGGCGGTTAATTCACCCCTCCACTTT.

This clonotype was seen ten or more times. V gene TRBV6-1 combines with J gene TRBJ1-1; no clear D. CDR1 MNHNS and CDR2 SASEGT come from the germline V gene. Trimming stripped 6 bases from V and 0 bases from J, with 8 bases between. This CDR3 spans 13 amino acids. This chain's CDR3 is CASRGIMNTEAFF. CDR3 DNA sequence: TGTGCCAGCAGAGGCATCATGAACACTGAAGCTTTCTTT.

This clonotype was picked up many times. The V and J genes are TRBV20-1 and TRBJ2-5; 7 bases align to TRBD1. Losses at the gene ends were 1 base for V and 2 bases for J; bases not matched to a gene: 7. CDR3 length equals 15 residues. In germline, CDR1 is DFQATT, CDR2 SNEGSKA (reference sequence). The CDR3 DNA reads TGCAGTGCTAGAGTTCCACAGGGGTGGCAAGAGACCCAGTACTTC. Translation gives CSARVPQGWQETQYF.

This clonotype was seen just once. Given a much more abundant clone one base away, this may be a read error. CDR3 region: CASSVDVNYGYTF. The CDR3 region has the DNA TGTGCCAGCAGCGTAGATGTTAACTATGGCTACACCTTC. This chain uses TRBV9 with TRBJ1-2; D remains ambiguous. The CDR3 loop spans 13 amino acids. Per the germline V gene, CDR1 is SGDLS and CDR2 is YYNGEE. Trimming removed 0 bases at V and 1 base at J, with 4 bases between.

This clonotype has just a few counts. As DNA, the CDR3 is TGCAGTGCTCCCAGGGGGGAACTAGCGGGAAGGTTGTACGAGCAGTACTTC. Its translation: CSAPRGELAGRLYEQYF. This chain uses TRBV20-1 with TRBJ2-7; 10 bases map to TRBD2. Unmatched junction bases numbered 17, after V lost 5 bases and J lost 4 bases. This CDR3 is built from 17 residues. From germline, CDR1 is DFQATT and CDR2 SNEGSKA (reference sequence).

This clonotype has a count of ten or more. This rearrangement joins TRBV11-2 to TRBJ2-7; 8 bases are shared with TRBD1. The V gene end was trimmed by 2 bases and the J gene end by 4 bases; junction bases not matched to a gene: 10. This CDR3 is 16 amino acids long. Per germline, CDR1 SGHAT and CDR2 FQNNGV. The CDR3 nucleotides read TGTGCCAGCAGCTTACGTGGGGTGGACAGGGCGTACGAGCAGTACTTC. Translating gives CASSLRGVDRAYEQYF. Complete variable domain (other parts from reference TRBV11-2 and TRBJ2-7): EAGVAQSPRYKIIEKRQSVAFWCNPISGHATLYWYQQILGQGPKLLIQFQNNGVVDDSQLPKDRFSAERLKGVDSTLKIQPAKLEDSAVYLCASSLRGVDRAYEQYFGPGTRLTVT.